This TCR beta chain came from a study of siplizumab effects on memory and regulatory T cells. Measured with immunoSEQ multiplex PCR; TCRdb has only the in-frame clones, and not every one. The profile shows tens of thousands of clones, 96% of them singletons. The CDR3 extends over 15 amino acids. The V gene's germline CDR1 is LNHNV and CDR2 YYDKDF (reference sequence). Losses at the gene ends were 3 bases for V and 3 bases for J; bases not matched to a gene: 6. The chain couples TRBV15 to TRBJ1-2, with 8 bases fitting TRBD1. Sequenced: naive CD4+ T cells sorted from blood. This clonotype was obtained from a human donor in good health. In nucleotides, the CDR3 is TGTGCCACCAGCAGGAAGGGACAGGTGTACTATGGCTACACCTTC. It translates to CATSRKGQVYYGYTF.